Here is one TCR beta chain with its context. What this receptor recognizes is not known. One end of the junction does not line up with germline, which may come from a read error. The source of the sample is a study of CD8 T cells in ankylosing spondylitis (dated by TCRdb to about 2017). With regard to the full study: The study set out to find disease-linked TCR variants by profiling T cell receptor beta repertoires in ankylosing spondylitis patients and healthy donors. Peripheral blood samples were taken, and synovial fluid was additionally collected from ankylosing spondylitis patients. The full study cohort comprised about 24 ankylosing spondylitis patients and 110 or so healthy donors.

The sequencing machine was an Illumina HiSeq 2500. TCR beta libraries were prepared by quantitative 5'-RACE with molecular barcodes. The authors processed their data as follows. A new computational method, built on a probabilistic model of VDJ rearrangement, was used to identify disease-linked TCR variants. Using fastp trimming at Q25 and MiXCR clonotype assembly, TCRdb reanalyzed the public sequencing data and kept in-frame beta chains. Entries are consolidated by CDR3 protein sequence, retaining the most common genes and DNA. The V and J calls reflect TCRdb's pipeline rather than the authors' work. The table for this sample lists about 35,000 distinct CDR3 sequences; roughly 3.1% of them were counted only once. 2.5% to 3% of the sample rests with the top ten. Broader findings and caveats from the paper: Some motif variants were previously reported in synovial fluid and blood of reactive arthritis patients, suggesting common disease-initiation mechanisms. The disease-linked clones were reported to be significantly enriched in matched synovial fluid samples from ankylosing spondylitis patients. A CD8+ phenotype was shown by the disease-linked clones, which were found at relatively low frequencies in peripheral blood. A TCR beta motif of several highly homologous amino acid variants appeared characteristic of blood from ankylosing spondylitis patients.

Sequences SGDLS (CDR1) and YYNGEE (CDR2) are obtained from the germline V gene. The CDR3 measures 17 amino acids from cysteine to phenylalanine. Kept here is only the CDR3 DNA, which spans 51 bases and is read in frame from base 1. Input material: blood, either unsorted or a sorted T cell fraction (not recorded which). This sequence originates from a male donor with ankylosing spondylitis or in good health (not recorded which). Recombination connected TRBV9 to TRBJ2-3, and 11 junctional nucleotides match TRBD2. The CDR3 protein is CASGVGLAGGSTDTQYF. The DNA reads TGTGCCAGCGGCGTAGGGCTAGCGGGGGGTAGCACAGATACGCAGTATTTT.